The entry below describes one TCR beta chain. The sample is drawn from a study of CD8+ T cells in alopecia areata. This CDR3 has 12 residues. CDR1 SNHLY and CDR2 FYNNEI come from the germline V gene. V gave up 10 bases and J gave up 0 bases; unmatched junction bases: 3. The sequencing template was cDNA reverse transcribed from extracted RNA. Clones were read by immunoSEQ multiplex PCR, and TCRdb kept only the in-frame ones, dropping some. The table records about 100,000 clones, approximately 59% of them present only once. This sequence was found in a human donor in good health. The chain uses TRBV2 and TRBJ2-7; 7 bases match TRBD2. The sample was CD8+ T cells sorted from blood. CDR3 bases: TGTGCCACCGGGGGGAGCTCCTACGAGCAGTACTTC. The encoded protein is CATGGSSYEQYF.